Here is one TCR beta chain with its context. The antigen is unknown. V was cut by 4 bases and J by 0 bases, with 13 bases left in between. Germline V CDR1 and CDR2: MGHRA, YSYEKL. The CDR3 runs 15 residues. Healthy bone marrow donors made up the cohort. The record originates from a study of cytomegalovirus exposure and HLA in healthy donors. Findings and caveats of the study: In a later analysis, HLA-associated TCR beta chains were more clonally expanded than equally common others. Accurate prediction of most subjects' HLA-A and HLA-B alleles from TCR beta sequences was reported.

The PCR employed 60 Vbeta primers together with 13 Jbeta primers. The data were produced by immunoSEQ multiplex PCR, yet TCRdb's version contains in-frame clones alone and is incomplete. The sample yields 120,000 to 150,000 clones, roughly a tenth seen once. Sequencing was performed on PBMCs. The sequence was obtained from a male donor in good health and CMV-seronegative. The gene calls are TRBV4-1 and TRBJ2-7, with D perhaps matching TRBD2 (6 bases). CDR3 amino acids: CASSLTGLLSYEQYF. In DNA, the CDR3 is TGCGCCAGCAGCCTGACGGGACTCCTCTCCTACGAGCAGTACTTC.